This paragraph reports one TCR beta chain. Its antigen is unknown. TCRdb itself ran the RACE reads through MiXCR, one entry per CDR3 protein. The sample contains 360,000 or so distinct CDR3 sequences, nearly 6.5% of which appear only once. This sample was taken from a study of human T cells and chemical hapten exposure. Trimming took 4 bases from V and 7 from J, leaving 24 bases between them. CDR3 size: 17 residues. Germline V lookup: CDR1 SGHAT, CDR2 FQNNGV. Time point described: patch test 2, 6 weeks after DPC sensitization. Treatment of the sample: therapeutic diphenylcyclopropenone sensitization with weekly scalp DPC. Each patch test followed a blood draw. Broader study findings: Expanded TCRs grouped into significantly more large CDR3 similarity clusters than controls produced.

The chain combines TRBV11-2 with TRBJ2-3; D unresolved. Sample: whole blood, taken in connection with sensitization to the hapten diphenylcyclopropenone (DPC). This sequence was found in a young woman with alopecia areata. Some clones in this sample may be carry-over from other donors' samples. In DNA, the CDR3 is TGTGCCAGCAGCTCAAACCTGCCCAGGCAGTTGGCACATACGCAGTATTTT. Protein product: CASSSNLPRQLAHTQYF.